These 3 T cell receptor beta chains were sequenced from one sample in a study of vaccination and CD4 T cells after COVID-19. Cultured CD4+ T-cell DNA underwent Oncomine TCR Beta short-read sequencing. TCRdb reprocessed the PCR reads via MiXCR and lists one record per CDR3 protein. The table has roughly 5,000 distinct CDR3 sequences, 35% to 50% seen once; the top ten hold around a tenth. Treatment of the sample: approximately 9-day PBMC culture with coronavirus spike peptide pools or control peptides (ViraFEST assay). The antigens these receptors bind are not known. The specimen sequenced was CD4+ T cells from blood, cultured in vitro. These receptors all come from a human donor who had recovered from COVID-19.

The chain recombines TRBV7-6 with TRBJ1-2, with D unclear. This CDR3 spans 13 amino acids. Germline-derived CDR1 and CDR2 are SGHVS and FNYEAQ. Trimming shortened V by 3 bases and J by 2 bases, and 7 bases separated the two germline ends. This CDR3 is CASSLGTNYGYTF. In DNA form, the CDR3 reads TGTGCCAGCAGCTTGGGCACAAACTATGGCTACACCTTC.

By share of the sample, this clonotype is medium-sized. The chain carries TRBV27 and TRBJ2-5; possibly TRBD1 or TRBD2 for D (5 bases each). CDR3 length: 13 amino acids. Germline lookup yields CDR1 MNHEY and CDR2 SMNVEV (reference sequence). The V end was cut by 5 bases, the J end by 7 bases, with 14 bases between. CDR3 residues: CASSPPRGGTQYF. The CDR3 region has the DNA TGTGCCAGCAGTCCCCCGAGGGGTGGGACCCAGTACTTC.

Note on this clonotype: Being one base from a much bigger clone, this may be a read error. The chain has TRBV20-1 and TRBJ1-6, with 10 bases lining up with TRBD1. Germline CDR1 and CDR2: DFQATT and SNEGSKA (reference sequence). This CDR3 spans 14 amino acids. The CDR3 region is CSTRADRGPSPLHF. CDR3 DNA sequence: TGCAGTACTAGAGCCGACAGGGGGCCGTCACCCCTCCACTTT.